The 29 T cell receptor beta chains given below trace back to one sample, sequenced in a study of shared clonotypes between healthy human individuals. The repertoire was sequenced with immunoSEQ multiplex PCR; TCRdb's copy has only in-frame clones and lacks some. The sample yields 1.5 million to 2.5 million clones, just under 95% seen once. Positively selected for CCR7, the CD45RO-negative cells used as naive CD8 cells excluded terminally differentiated effector memory CD45RA+ cells. The specimen was naive CD8+ T cells sorted from blood. The receptor set was obtained from a man between 18 and 29 years old in good health.

The rearrangement uses TRBV4-2 and TRBJ2-2, with 15 bases lining up with TRBD2. The CDR3 is 17 residues long. Losses at the gene ends were 0 bases for V and 6 bases for J; bases not matched to a gene: 2. CDR1 is LGHNA and CDR2 is YNFKEQ in the germline V gene. The CDR3 region is CASSQDRTSGRAGELFF. In DNA, the CDR3 is TGTGCCAGCAGCCAAGATCGGACTAGCGGGAGGGCCGGGGAGCTGTTTTTT.

The rearrangement links TRBV7-9 to TRBJ2-3; D gene ambiguous. The CDR3 sequence is 14 residues long. The germline V and J ends were trimmed by 1 base and 5 bases, with 10 bases remaining between them. Germline V gene sequence: CDR1 SEHNR, CDR2 FQNEAQ (reference sequence). CDR3 region: CASSLVAPKDTQYF. In DNA, the CDR3 is TGTGCCAGCAGCTTAGTCGCTCCGAAAGATACGCAGTATTTT.

The V gene is TRBV19, the J gene TRBJ2-3, with D possibly being TRBD1 (7 bases). The V end lost 5 bases, the J end lost 3 bases, and 21 bases lay between the germline ends. CDR1 and CDR2 from the germline V gene are LNHDA and SQIVND (reference sequence). The CDR3 covers 17 residues. The CDR3 region is CASSGRQGPGGTDTQYF. CDR3 in DNA: TGTGCCAGTAGTGGCAGACAGGGACCAGGAGGGACAGATACGCAGTATTTT.

The V gene is TRBV18, the J gene TRBJ2-1; TRBD2 matches 12 bases. CDR3 length equals 18 residues. V trimming: 3 bases; J trimming: 0 bases; junction bases outside the gene matches: 6. Germline CDR1 reads KGHSH; CDR2 reads LQKENI. The CDR3 nucleotides read TGTGCCAGCTCACCTCCGACTAGCGGGAGACGCTCCTACAATGAGCAGTTCTTC. Protein sequence: CASSPPTSGRRSYNEQFF.

This clone has just a few counts. Other nucleotide sequences in the sample specify the same CDR3. V and J are TRBV4-1 and TRBJ2-3, with 9 bases aligning to TRBD1. CDR3 length equals 15 residues. Per the germline V gene, CDR1 is MGHRA and CDR2 is YSYEKL. Trimming took 1 base from V and 3 from J; bases not matched to a gene: 2. CDR3: CASSQVGQGTDTQYF. CDR3 coding DNA: TGCGCCAGCAGCCAAGTGGGACAGGGAACAGATACGCAGTATTTT.

V is TRBV29-1 and J is TRBJ2-7; D might be TRBD1 (5 bases). V was cut by 6 bases and J by 1 base, with 7 bases left in between. In germline, CDR1 is SQVTM, CDR2 ANQGSEA. The CDR3 contains 11 residues. The CDR3 loop reads CSVRQSYEQYF. The DNA of the CDR3 is TGCAGCGTCAGACAGTCCTACGAGCAGTACTTC.

V is TRBV27 and J is TRBJ2-2, with TRBD2 identical over 7 bases. The junction had 6 bases not matched to a gene; V was cut back by 3 bases and J by 5 bases. Germline V CDR1 and CDR2: MNHEY, SMNVEV (reference sequence). The CDR3 is 15 amino acids. The CDR3, as DNA: TGTGCCAGCAGTTTGTGGTGGGGAGGGACCGGGGAGCTGTTTTTT. Encoded protein: CASSLWWGGTGELFF.

The CDR3 DNA reads as TGTGCCAGCAGTTTAGAAACCGGGGAGCTGTTTTTT. This translates into CASSLETGELFF. The rearrangement uses TRBV28 and TRBJ2-2; D unclear. The germline V gene has CDR1 MDHEN and CDR2 SYDVKM. V gave up 2 bases and J gave up 5 bases, with 3 bases separating them. The CDR3 is 12 amino acids.

On this clone: The same CDR3 also results from other DNA sequences found in this sample. The chain links TRBV7-9 to TRBJ2-1; D possibly matches TRBD1 or TRBD2 (5 bases each). This CDR3 is 12 amino acids long. Per germline, CDR1 SEHNR and CDR2 FQNEAQ (reference sequence). Trimming left V 3 bases short and J 7 bases short, with 7 bases between. The CDR3 sequence is CASSLGVNEQFF. In nucleotides, the CDR3 is TGTGCCAGCAGCTTGGGGGTAAATGAGCAGTTCTTC.

In DNA, the CDR3 is TGTGCCAGTAGCCCCCGGGGGCAGGGACGGGAGCCCCAGCATTTT. This encodes CASSPRGQGREPQHF. This chain connects TRBV19 to TRBJ1-5, with D possibly being TRBD1 (6 bases). CDR3 length equals 15 residues. With 6 bases removed from V and 8 bases from J, the gap between germline ends came to 20 bases. CDR1 is LNHDA, CDR2 SQIVND, per germline (reference sequence).

This clone was recorded once. The chain has TRBV4-3 and TRBJ2-1; D is undetermined. CDR3 length: 14 residues. Germline CDR1 and CDR2: LGHNA and YSLEER. V was shortened by 4 bases and J by 2 bases, with 9 bases between the two germline ends. The CDR3: CASSPDSPYNEQFF. The CDR3 nucleotides are TGCGCCAGCAGCCCAGACTCCCCCTACAATGAGCAGTTCTTC.

The CDR3 coding sequence is TGCAGCGTTGAAGATCTTGGGGACAACTCGAACACCGGGGAGCTGTTTTTT. This sequence encodes CSVEDLGDNSNTGELFF. The chain links TRBV29-1 to TRBJ2-2, with a possible D match to TRBD1 (6 bases). The CDR3 sequence is 17 residues long. Germline V lookup: CDR1 SQVTM, CDR2 ANQGSEA. The V and J ends lost 0 bases and 0 bases respectively, with 14 bases between them.

The V call is TRBV7-9, the J call TRBJ2-1; D ambiguous. V was pared by 1 base and J by 5 bases, with 9 bases between. CDR1 is SEHNR, CDR2 FQNEAQ, per germline (reference sequence). There are 14 residues in the CDR3. In DNA form, the CDR3 reads TGTGCCAGCAGCTTAGAGCGCTCGGACAATGAGCAGTTCTTC. The encoded protein is CASSLERSDNEQFF.

The chain carries TRBV7-6 and TRBJ2-3, with 11 bases lining up with TRBD2. CDR3 length equals 21 residues. CDR1 and CDR2 (germline): SGHVS, FNYEAQ. Unmatched junction bases numbered 16, after V lost 0 bases and J lost 2 bases. The CDR3 loop reads CASSLALFGSLAGENTDTQYF. The CDR3 nucleotides read TGTGCCAGCAGCTTAGCTCTTTTTGGGTCACTAGCGGGAGAGAACACAGATACGCAGTATTTT. Combining the CDR3 with reference TRBV7-6 and TRBJ2-3 gives the whole variable domain GAGVSQSPRYKVTKRGQDVALRCDPISGHVSLYWYRQALGQGPEFLTYFNYEAQQDKSGLPNDRFSAERPEGSISTLTIQRTEQRDSAMYRCASSLALFGSLAGENTDTQYFGPGTRLTVL.

This clone has just one count. The chain uses TRBV19 and TRBJ1-1; the D gene is possibly TRBD1 (6 bases). V was pared by 9 bases and J by 6 bases, with 14 bases between. This CDR3 contains 12 residues. CDR1 is LNHDA, CDR2 SQIVND, per germline (reference sequence). CDR3 coding DNA: TGTGCCAGCAAGGGGGGGGCGGCTGAAGCTTTCTTT. Translated: CASKGGAAEAFF.

The chain links TRBV6-1 to TRBJ2-7; D not resolved. Germline-derived CDR1 and CDR2 are MNHNS and SASEGT. This CDR3 region has 13 residues. V was shortened by 4 bases and J by 3 bases, with 10 bases between the two germline ends. The chain's CDR3 is CASSVTLHYEQYF. CDR3 DNA sequence: TGTGCCAGCAGTGTGACCCTTCACTACGAGCAGTACTTC.

This rearrangement joins TRBV9 to TRBJ2-5; 8 nucleotides agree with TRBD2. Germline loops: CDR1 SGDLS, CDR2 YYNGEE. The CDR3 has 15 amino acids. The V segment lost 7 bases and the J segment 9 bases; nucleotides outside the gene matches: 17. The CDR3 DNA sequence: TGTGCCAGCGGCCCGGGCGGGGGGCCGGTATTGGCCCAGTACTTC. This sequence encodes CASGPGGGPVLAQYF.

The chain recombines TRBV4-2 with TRBJ2-7; TRBD2 aligns across 7 bases. In germline, CDR1 is LGHNA, CDR2 YNFKEQ. Trimming cost V 2 bases and J 2 bases; bases outside gene matches: 3. The length of the CDR3 is 14 residues. The CDR3 nucleotides read TGTGCCAGCAGCCAATCGGGGGGAACCTACGAGCAGTACTTC. Residues: CASSQSGGTYEQYF.

This chain connects TRBV7-2 to TRBJ2-1, with 7 bases identical to TRBD2. Germline lookup yields CDR1 SGHTA and CDR2 FQGNSA. CDR3 length: 15 residues. Unmatched junction bases numbered 9, after V lost 8 bases and J lost 2 bases. CDR3 nucleotides: TGTGCCAGCGAAAGGGCGGGAGATACCTACAATGAGCAGTTCTTC. This translates into CASERAGDTYNEQFF.

This sequence joins TRBV7-9 and TRBJ2-7; D may match TRBD1 or TRBD2 (5 bases each). The germline V gene has CDR1 SEHNR and CDR2 FQNEAQ (reference sequence). The CDR3 runs to 16 residues. V was shortened by 6 bases and J by 3 bases, with 21 bases between the two germline ends. CDR3 bases: TGTGCCAGCAGTAGGAGTGAGGGGCTTCTGAACTACGAGCAGTACTTC. Translated, it gives CASSRSEGLLNYEQYF.

V usage is TRBV2 and J usage is TRBJ2-3; D call uncertain. Germline loops: CDR1 SNHLY, CDR2 FYNNEI. The V end lost 10 bases, the J end lost 3 bases, and 20 bases lay between the germline ends. This CDR3 contains 15 residues. The CDR3 nucleotides are TGTGCCATCGCCGACCCGCCGGCCGATACAGATACGCAGTATTTT. This gives the protein CAIADPPADTDTQYF.

The gene calls are TRBV4-3 and TRBJ1-1; D unresolved. CDR1 is LGHNA and CDR2 is YSLEER in the germline V gene. The CDR3 covers 15 residues. V was shortened by 2 bases and J by 3 bases, with 13 bases between the two germline ends. CDR3 in amino acids: CASSQPGSFDTEAFF. In DNA form, the CDR3 reads TGCGCCAGCAGCCAACCCGGGAGTTTTGACACTGAAGCTTTCTTT.

The chain is built from TRBV6-1 and TRBJ1-6; D remains unclear. Trimming removed 2 bases at V and 9 bases at J, with 11 bases between. Germline V CDR1 and CDR2: MNHNS, SASEGT. The CDR3 is made up of 14 amino acids. CDR3 in DNA: TGTGCCAGCAGTGAAATGGAGGGTGGTTCACCCCTCCACTTT. This sequence encodes CASSEMEGGSPLHF.

The chain carries TRBV28 and TRBJ1-4, with D unresolved. Trimming left V 2 bases short and J 8 bases short, with 21 bases between. The CDR3 is 17 residues long. Germline V gene sequence: CDR1 MDHEN, CDR2 SYDVKM. This chain's CDR3 is CASSLPPRTDRVEKLFF. The DNA for the CDR3 is TGTGCCAGCAGTTTACCCCCCAGGACGGATAGGGTAGAAAAACTGTTTTTT.

This sequence joins TRBV4-3 and TRBJ2-7; the match to TRBD1 covers 10 bases. CDR1 LGHNA and CDR2 YSLEER come from the germline V gene. Trimming took 2 bases from V and 2 from J; bases not matched to a gene: 3. The CDR3 totals 15 residues. Here the CDR3 DNA reads TGCGCCAGCAGCCAAATCGGGACAGGGGCCTACGAGCAGTACTTC. Translating it yields CASSQIGTGAYEQYF.

About this clone itself: Other DNA sequences from this sample encode an identical CDR3 as well. The genes are TRBV6-5 and TRBJ1-2; TRBD1 agrees at 8 bases. The CDR3 loop spans 16 amino acids. Germline loops: CDR1 MNHEY, CDR2 SVGAGI. J was trimmed by 3 bases and V by 0 bases; bases with no gene match: 6. CDR3 protein: CASSYSTGEKDYGYTF. The CDR3 DNA sequence: TGTGCCAGCAGTTACTCGACAGGGGAGAAAGACTATGGCTACACCTTC.

The chain links TRBV7-8 to TRBJ1-5; 10 nucleotides line up with TRBD1. V dropped 6 bases and J dropped 2; count of bases not matched to a gene: 10. Germline CDR1 is SGHVS and CDR2 is FQNEAQ. This CDR3 spans 17 amino acids. In DNA, the CDR3 is TGTGCCAGCAGGCCGACCGGGACAGGGGATGGCAATCAGCCCCAGCATTTT. This codes for CASRPTGTGDGNQPQHF. Full variable domain (missing parts from reference TRBV7-8 and TRBJ1-5): GAGVSQSPRYKVAKRGQDVALRCDPISGHVSLFWYQQALGQGPEFLTYFQNEAQLDKSGLPSDRFFAERPEGSVSTLKIQRTQQEDSAVYLCASRPTGTGDGNQPQHFGDGTRLSIL.

The genes are TRBV15 and TRBJ2-7; 9 positions agree with TRBD1. Per germline, CDR1 LNHNV and CDR2 YYDKDF (reference sequence). The CDR3 runs 14 residues. V lost 3 bases to trimming and J lost 5 bases; unmatched junction nucleotides: 5. This CDR3 is CATSSSTGGDEQYF. CDR3 coding DNA: TGTGCCACCAGCAGCAGTACAGGGGGCGACGAGCAGTACTTC.

For the CDR3, the DNA is TGTGCCAGCAGCTCCGAGATGTCGGACTACGAGCAGTACTTC. Encoded protein: CASSSEMSDYEQYF. This chain uses TRBV13 with TRBJ2-7, with D uncertain. The V end was cut by 4 bases, the J end by 3 bases, with 13 bases between. The CDR3 extends over 14 amino acids. The V gene's germline CDR1 is PRHDT and CDR2 FYEKMQ (reference sequence).